This T cell receptor (beta chain) was recovered during a study of CD8 T cells in Susac syndrome. Isolation of CD8+ and CD4+ T cells was performed negatively, whereas enrichment of TEMRA cells was done by FACS. Germline V gene data show CDR1 as LGHDT and CDR2 as YNNKEL (reference sequence). V lost 2 bases to trimming and J lost 4 bases, with 11 bases between them. The CDR3 sequence is 14 residues long. It was with random hexamers that about 0.45 to 1 ug RNA was reverse transcribed. A multiplex approach, immunoSEQ multiplex PCR, amplified TCR beta CDR3 across 54 Vbeta and 13 Jbeta. TCRdb re-analysed the immunoSEQ multiplex PCR reads in MiXCR, keeping a single row per CDR3 protein. The table shows more than 120,000 distinct CDR3 sequences, with less than 95% occurring only once.

The chain has TRBV3-1 and TRBJ2-5; D possibly corresponds to TRBD2 (6 bases). The source is a human donor in good health. The sequencing input was CD4+ T cells from PBMCs. The DNA of the CDR3 is TGTGCCAGCAGCCAATATACTAGCCCAGAGACCCAGTACTTC. Its protein product is CASSQYTSPETQYF.